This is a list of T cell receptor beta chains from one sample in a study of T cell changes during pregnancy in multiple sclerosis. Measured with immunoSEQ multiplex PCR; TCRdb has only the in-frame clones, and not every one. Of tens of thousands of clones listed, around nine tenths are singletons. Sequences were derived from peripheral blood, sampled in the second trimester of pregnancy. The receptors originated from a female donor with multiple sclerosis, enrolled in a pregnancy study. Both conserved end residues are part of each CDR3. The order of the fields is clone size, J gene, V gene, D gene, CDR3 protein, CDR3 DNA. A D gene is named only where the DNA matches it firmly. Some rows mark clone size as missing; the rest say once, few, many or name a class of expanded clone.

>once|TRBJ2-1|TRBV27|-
CASSLTFRNEQFF
TGTGCCAGCAGTTTAACATTTCGAAATGAGCAGTTCTTC
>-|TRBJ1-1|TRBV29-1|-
CSVQLVRGSPEAFF
TGCAGCGTTCAACTTGTCCGGGGGAGTCCTGAAGCTTTCTTT
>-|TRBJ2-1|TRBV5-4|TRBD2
CASMRAGGGGAGEQFF
TGTGCCAGCATGCGTGCCGGCGGCGGGGGGGCGGGTGAGCAGTTCTTC
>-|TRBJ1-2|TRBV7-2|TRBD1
CASRPGTEHAYGYTF
TGTGCCAGCAGACCCGGGACAGAGCATGCCTATGGCTACACCTTC
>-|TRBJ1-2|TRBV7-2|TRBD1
CASSLGGGRGLRGYTF
TGTGCCAGCAGCTTAGGAGGGGGCAGGGGGCTACGTGGCTACACCTTC
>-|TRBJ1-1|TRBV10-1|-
CASRDDTGRNTEAFF
TGCGCCAGCAGAGACGATACAGGGAGGAACACTGAAGCTTTCTTT
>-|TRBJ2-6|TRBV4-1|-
CASSQESRPNVLTF
TGCGCCAGCAGCCAAGAGAGCAGGCCCAACGTCCTGACTTTC
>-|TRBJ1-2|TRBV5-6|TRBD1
CASSWDDRGTNYGYTF
TGTGCCAGCAGCTGGGACGACAGGGGGACTAACTATGGCTACACCTTC
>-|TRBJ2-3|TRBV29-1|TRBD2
CSVEDRAPSGALTDTQYF
TGCAGCGTTGAAGATCGGGCGCCTAGCGGAGCCCTCACAGATACGCAGTATTTT
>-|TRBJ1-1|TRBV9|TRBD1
CASSVVPGGVGTEAFF
TGTGCCAGCAGCGTAGTGCCAGGGGGTGTTGGCACTGAAGCTTTCTTT
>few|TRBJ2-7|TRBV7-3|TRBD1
CASSLSVQGVESEQYF
TGTGCCAGCAGCTTATCGGTTCAGGGGGTCGAATCCGAGCAGTACTTC
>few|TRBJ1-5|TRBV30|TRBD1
CAWSDGTGTYQPQHF
TGTGCCTGGAGTGATGGGACAGGGACGTATCAGCCCCAGCATTTT
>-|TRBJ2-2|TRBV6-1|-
CASSEGEHTGELFF
TGTGCCAGCAGTGAAGGGGAGCACACCGGGGAGCTGTTTTTT
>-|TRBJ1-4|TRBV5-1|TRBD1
CASSLSRDRETNEKLFF
TGCGCCAGCAGCCTGTCCCGGGACAGGGAAACTAATGAAAAACTGTTTTTT
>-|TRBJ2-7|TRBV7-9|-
CASSSPGRSYEQYF
TGTGCCAGCAGCTCTCCAGGCCGGTCCTACGAGCAGTACTTC
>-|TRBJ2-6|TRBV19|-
CASSTIRVSGANVLTF
TGTGCCAGTAGTACAATCCGAGTATCTGGGGCCAACGTCCTGACTTTC
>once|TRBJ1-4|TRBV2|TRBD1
CASSEYRLGQGINSANEKLFF
TGTGCCAGCAGTGAATACCGCCTCGGACAGGGAATCAATTCAGCTAATGAAAAACTGTTTTTT
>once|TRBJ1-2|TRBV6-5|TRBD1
CASSSQGGYGYTF
TGTGCCAGCAGTTCACAGGGGGGGTATGGCTACACCTTC
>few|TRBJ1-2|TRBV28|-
CASSLSGDYGYTF
TGTGCCAGCAGTTTGTCCGGAGACTATGGCTACACCTTC
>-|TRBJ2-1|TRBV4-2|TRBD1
CASSSGGIYNEQFF
TGTGCCAGCAGCTCAGGGGGAATTTATAATGAGCAGTTCTTC
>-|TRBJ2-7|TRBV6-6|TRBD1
CASTRTGGSYEQYF
TGTGCCAGCACAAGGACAGGGGGCTCCTACGAGCAGTACTTC
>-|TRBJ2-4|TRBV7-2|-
CASTWKGIAKNIQYF
TGTGCCAGCACTTGGAAGGGGATAGCCAAAAACATTCAGTACTTC
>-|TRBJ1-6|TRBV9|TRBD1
CASSVTGDNSPLHF
TGTGCCAGCAGCGTGACAGGGGATAATTCACCCCTCCACTTT
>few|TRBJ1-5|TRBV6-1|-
CASSGATGNQPQHF
TGTGCCAGCTCAGGGGCCACTGGGAATCAGCCCCAGCATTTT
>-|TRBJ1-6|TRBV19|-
CASSIELEDSPLHF
TGTGCCAGTAGTATAGAACTAGAGGATTCACCCCTCCACTTT
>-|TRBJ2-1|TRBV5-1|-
CASSLETRTGGQFF
TGCGCCAGCAGCTTGGAGACTAGGACGGGTGGGCAGTTCTTC
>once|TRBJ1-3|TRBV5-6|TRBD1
CASSWRTGTGNTIYF
TGTGCCAGCAGCTGGCGGACAGGGACTGGAAACACCATATATTTT
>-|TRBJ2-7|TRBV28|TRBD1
CASSLDRAYEQYF
TGTGCCAGCAGTTTGGACAGGGCCTACGAGCAGTACTTC
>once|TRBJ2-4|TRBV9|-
CASSVGGAGVKNIQYF
TGTGCCAGCAGCGTAGGAGGAGCGGGTGTCAAAAACATTCAGTACTTC
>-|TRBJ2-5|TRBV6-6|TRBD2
CASSYREGRETQYF
TGTGCCAGCAGTTACCGGGAGGGCCGGGAGACCCAGTACTTC
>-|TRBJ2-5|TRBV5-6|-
CASSSVETQYF
TGTGCCAGCAGCTCTGTGGAGACCCAGTACTTC
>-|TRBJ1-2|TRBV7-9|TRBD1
CASSPDRAYGYTF
TGTGCCAGCAGCCCGGACAGGGCCTATGGCTACACCTTC
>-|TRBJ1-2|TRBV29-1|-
CSVARDDGYTF
TGCAGCGTTGCCAGGGATGATGGCTACACCTTC
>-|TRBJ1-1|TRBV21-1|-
CASSNVLRAGAFF
TGTGCCAGCAGCAACGTCCTCCGGGCGGGAGCTTTCTTT
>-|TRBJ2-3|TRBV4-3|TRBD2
CASSPLIAGGSTDTQYF
TGCGCCAGCAGCCCGCTTATAGCGGGGGGAAGCACAGATACGCAGTATTTT
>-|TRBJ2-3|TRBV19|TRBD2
CASSRTSGVTDTQYF
TGTGCCAGTAGTAGGACCAGCGGGGTCACAGATACGCAGTATTTT
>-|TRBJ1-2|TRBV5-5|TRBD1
CASSSPGTGYGYTF
TGTGCCAGCAGCTCGCCCGGGACAGGGTATGGCTACACCTTC